This is a list of T cell receptor beta chains from one sample in a study of T cells in Graves' hyperthyroidism and ophthalmopathy. TCRdb used MiXCR to reprocess the multiplex PCR reads, holding one entry per CDR3 protein. The sample contains some 550,000 distinct CDR3 sequences, around 16% of which appear only once. Sequencing was carried out using blood. All receptors derive from a woman aged 40-49 years with Graves' ophthalmopathy. Each CDR3 is given with its conserved first and last residue. Fields, in order: J gene, CDR3 length, clone size, D gene, V gene, CDR3 DNA, CDR3 protein. A D gene is named only where the DNA matches it firmly. Part of the rows lack a size; the others show once, few, many or a class for expanded clones.

TRBJ2-3	14	-	-	TRBV19	TGTGCCAGTAGTATAGATCGTGCTGCAGATACGCAGTATTTT	CASSIDRAADTQYF
TRBJ1-1	13	-	-	TRBV6-5	TGTGCCAGCAGTTCCGAACGCATGAGTGTAGCTTTCTTT	CASSSERMSVAFF
TRBJ2-7	15	many	-	TRBV20-1	TGCAGTGCTAGGGCCGGGGGGGACAGGTACTACGAGCAGTACTTC	CSARAGGDRYYEQYF
TRBJ2-5	14	few	-	TRBV29-1	TGCAGCGTTGAACAGAACCAAAAAGAAGAGACCCAGTACTTC	CSVEQNQKEETQYF
TRBJ2-1	15	-	TRBD1	TRBV6-1	TGTGCCAGCAGACCGGACAGGGGGCCGGTCAATGAGCAGTTCTTC	CASRPDRGPVNEQFF
TRBJ1-2	16	few	-	TRBV6-1	TGTGCCAGCAGTGAAGCTGCGATCGGGACTGTACATGGCTACACCTTC	CASSEAAIGTVHGYTF
TRBJ1-2	14	many	-	TRBV5-1	TGCGCCAGCAGCTTGGACGCCAGAAACTATGGCTACACCTTC	CASSLDARNYGYTF
TRBJ2-7	15	few	-	TRBV5-1	TGCGCCAGCAGCCGAGGGACAAATCCATCCTACGAGCAGTACTTC	CASSRGTNPSYEQYF
TRBJ2-1	16	many	TRBD2	TRBV6-1	TGTGCCAGCAGCGCCATTCTAGCGGGGGGGTCGAATGAGCAGTTCTTC	CASSAILAGGSNEQFF
TRBJ1-1	16	-	-	TRBV2	TGTGCCAGCAGTGAAGCGTTCCGGGTTAGGAACACTGAAGCTTTCTTT	CASSEAFRVRNTEAFF
TRBJ1-2	14	-	-	TRBV20-1	TGCAGTGCTAGGTTACAGGCGTTTGACTATGGCTACACCTTC	CSARLQAFDYGYTF
TRBJ1-5	13	-	-	TRBV27	TGTGCCAGCAGTTTGGAGCCCGGCCAGCCCCAGCATTTT	CASSLEPGQPQHF
TRBJ2-2	16	few	-	TRBV9	TGTGCCAGCAGCGTAGGTCCAGGGACGAACACCGGGGAGCTGTTTTTT	CASSVGPGTNTGELFF
TRBJ2-2	15	many	-	TRBV30	TGTGCCTGGAGTGTGCCGGCTGAGGTCACCGGGGAGCTGTTTTTT	CAWSVPAEVTGELFF
TRBJ1-5	14	many	-	TRBV20-1	TGCAGTGCAGACGACAGGTATAGCAATCAGCCCCAGCATTTT	CSADDRYSNQPQHF
TRBJ2-7	14	-	-	TRBV5-1	TGCGCCAGCAGCTTCATGGGGGGCTCCTACGAGCAGTACTTC	CASSFMGGSYEQYF
TRBJ1-1	16	many	-	TRBV11-2	TGTGCCAGCAGCTTAGATGTTGGGGGGGCGAGGACTGAAGCTTTCTTT	CASSLDVGGARTEAFF
TRBJ1-5	16	few	-	TRBV30	TGTGCCTGGAGTAACAGGGCTGATTATTTGCATCAGCCCCAGCATTTT	CAWSNRADYLHQPQHF
TRBJ2-1	13	many	-	TRBV20-1	TGCAGTGCTAGACTACCCCAGGCGAATGAGCAGTTCTTC	CSARLPQANEQFF
TRBJ2-5	11	many	-	TRBV20-1	TGCAGTGCTAGAGATATACAGACCCAGTACTTC	CSARDIQTQYF
TRBJ1-5	13	many	-	TRBV2	TGTGCCAGCAGGATTGGGAAAGTTCAGCCCCAGCATTTT	CASRIGKVQPQHF
TRBJ1-5	13	-	TRBD1	TRBV7-6	TGTGCCAGCAGCCAGGGGGCGTGGGCGCCCCAGCATTTT	CASSQGAWAPQHF
TRBJ2-3	14	many	-	TRBV3-1	TGTGCCAGCAGTCTGTGGACTAGCACAGATACGCAGTATTTT	CASSLWTSTDTQYF
TRBJ1-5	13	many	-	TRBV28	TGTGCCAGCAGTTGGAGAGGCAATCAGCCCCAGCATTTT	CASSWRGNQPQHF
TRBJ2-4	11	many	-	TRBV18	TGTGCCAGCTCGGGCGGGAACATTCAGTACTTC	CASSGGNIQYF